This T cell receptor beta chain appears in the sequencing data of a study of monozygotic twins with cystic fibrosis. This clone was counted a few times. Its antigen is unidentified. Study-wide points: Clonality was generally low (median about 0.0095), higher in the most severe patients. Co-twins had the most similar V usage for 13 of 16 pairs, J for 8. Age, concordance and disease severity did not associate with shared CDR3 numbers.

V was pared by 8 bases and J by 0 bases, with 7 bases between. This CDR3 spans 12 amino acids. Per the germline V gene, CDR1 is MNHNS and CDR2 is SASEGT. Assay: immunoSEQ multiplex PCR; the TCRdb copy retains only in-frame clones and omits some. The table has roughly 20,000 clones, 95% to 97% seen once. This rearrangement joins TRBV6-1 to TRBJ1-2; perhaps TRBD1 as D (5 bases). The sample taken for sequencing was blood. The sequence was collected from a woman younger than 45 with cystic fibrosis. CDR3 protein: CASGAANYGYTF. In DNA form, the CDR3 reads TGTGCCAGCGGGGCCGCTAACTATGGCTACACCTTC.